This record looks at one T cell receptor beta chain sequence and its context. These data belong to a study of cytomegalovirus exposure and HLA in healthy donors. PCR used 60 Vbeta primers and 13 Jbeta primers. Generated by immunoSEQ multiplex PCR, the TCRdb table keeps only in-frame clones and is missing some. The table counts tens of thousands of clones; around 3.4% lies in the top ten. The V gene end was trimmed by 2 bases and the J gene end by 3 bases; junction bases not matched to a gene: 2. This CDR3 has 14 residues. Per germline, CDR1 MDHEN and CDR2 SYDVKM. This rearrangement joins TRBV28 to TRBJ2-7, with 9 bases that match TRBD2. The source of this sequence is a woman aged 40 to 50 in good health and CMV-seropositive. The specimen sequenced was PBMCs. This CDR3 is CASSLAGGNYEQYF. As DNA, the CDR3 is TGTGCCAGCAGTTTAGCGGGAGGGAACTACGAGCAGTACTTC.